The text below deals with one T cell receptor (beta chain). Its antigen is still unknown. It was one heparinised blood draw, averaging roughly 120 mL, that each donor gave. Based on CD45RO/CCR7/CD25/CD127/CD95/CD27, CD4+ regulatory, stem cell-like memory, naive and central memory cells were sorted. This sample stems from a study of beta chain features in type 1 diabetes. Trimming cost V 5 bases and J 6 bases, with 12 bases left between them. The CDR3 consists of 13 residues. Germline V gene sequence: CDR1 LGHNA, CDR2 YSLEER. Expressed TCRB transcripts were sequenced because the isolated RNA had all been reverse transcribed beforehand. Produced via immunoSEQ multiplex PCR; TCRdb's table is partial and in-frame only. There are 150,000 to 170,000 clones in the sample; 10% occur only once, and 0.45% to 0.6% lies in the top ten. Study conclusions and caveats: Type 1 diabetes patients showed a moderate but significant shortening of TCRB CDR3s in all four CD4+ subsets. A potential PCR bias toward shorter templates would be equal in patient and control samples. A potential influence of HLA type upon TCRB rearrangement remained unresolved herein.

The TCR was taken from a man aged 30 to 39 with type 1 diabetes. The chain recombines TRBV4-3 with TRBJ2-3; the D gene is possibly TRBD2 (6 bases). Sequenced sample: central memory CD4+ T cells from blood. Here the CDR3 DNA reads TGCGCCAGCAGCTCTACCCGGGGGGATACGCAGTATTTT. Translation gives CASSSTRGDTQYF.